One and the same sample provided the 9 T cell receptor beta chains below, sequenced in a study of cytotoxic CD8 clonotypes in ibrutinib-treated CLL. Clones were read by immunoSEQ multiplex PCR, and TCRdb kept only the in-frame ones, dropping some. The sample yields 150,000 or so clones, 70% to 80% seen once. Source: PBMCs, taken after 12 months of ibrutinib treatment. The source is a human donor with chronic lymphocytic leukemia.

The chain uses TRBV28 and TRBJ1-5, with 8 bases identical to TRBD1. V lost 2 bases to trimming and J lost 0 bases; unmatched junction nucleotides: 12. CDR1 is MDHEN, CDR2 SYDVKM, per germline. The CDR3 runs 19 residues. The CDR3 spells CASSLTGQEAINSNQPQHF. The CDR3, as DNA: TGTGCCAGCAGTTTAACGGGACAGGAGGCGATCAATAGCAATCAGCCCCAGCATTTT.

This chain joins TRBV15 and TRBJ1-2; D is unresolved. This CDR3 spans 15 amino acids. Trimming cost V 0 bases and J 3 bases, with 11 bases left between them. CDR1 and CDR2 (germline): LNHNV, YYDKDF (reference sequence). CDR3 loop: CATSREFGKDYGYTF. CDR3 DNA sequence: TGTGCCACCAGCAGAGAATTCGGCAAGGACTATGGCTACACCTTC.

The V call is TRBV6-5, the J call TRBJ1-2; the D gene is possibly TRBD1 (6 bases). The CDR3 length is 15 residues. V was trimmed by 7 bases and J by 7 bases, leaving 22 bases between them. Germline loops: CDR1 MNHEY, CDR2 SVGAGI. In nucleotides, the CDR3 is TGTGCCAGCATCCGGGGGGCAGGCACGTTTAGTGGCTACACCTTC. It codes for CASIRGAGTFSGYTF.

V and J are TRBV25-1 and TRBJ1-2; D is perhaps TRBD1 (5 bases). The CDR3 extends over 14 amino acids. Per the germline V gene, CDR1 is MGHDK and CDR2 is SYGVNS. V lost 5 bases and J lost 5, with 15 bases in between. CDR3: CASSRDGLGYGYTF. CDR3 sequence (DNA): TGTGCCAGCAGTCGGGACGGGCTCGGGTATGGCTACACCTTC.

To note about this clone: A read error may be the cause here, since a much bigger clone is one base away. V gene TRBV9 combines with J gene TRBJ2-3; D is uncertain. This CDR3 is 11 amino acids long. In germline, CDR1 is SGDLS, CDR2 YYNGEE. Trimming cost V 4 bases and J 2 bases, with 2 bases left between them. The CDR3 here is CASSNTDTQYF. The CDR3 coding sequence is TGTGCCAGCAGCAACACAGATACGCAGTATTTT. The variable domain in full, completed from reference TRBV9 and TRBJ2-3, reads DSGVTQTPKHLITATGQRVTLRCSPRSGDLSVYWYQQSLDQGLQFLIQYYNGEERAKGNILERFSAQQFPDLHSELNLSSLELGDSALYFCASSNTDTQYFGPGTRLTVL.

The chain links TRBV7-6 to TRBJ2-5; 9 bases match TRBD2. This CDR3 is built from 15 residues. Per the germline V gene, CDR1 is SGHVS and CDR2 is FNYEAQ. The ends lost 5 bases at V and 9 bases at J; junction bases unmatched: 13. CDR3 amino acids: CASSPSGTTVGAQYF. CDR3 nucleotide sequence: TGTGCCAGCAGCCCTAGCGGGACCACTGTAGGGGCCCAGTACTTC.

V and J are TRBV28 and TRBJ2-7, with D uncertain. Per germline, CDR1 MDHEN and CDR2 SYDVKM. V was clipped by 10 bases and J by 3 bases, with 10 bases between them. This CDR3 has 11 residues. CDR3 protein: CATNGNYEQYF. The CDR3, as DNA: TGTGCCACGAACGGAAACTACGAGCAGTACTTC.

The rearrangement uses TRBV18 and TRBJ2-7; D call uncertain. Germline V lookup: CDR1 KGHSH, CDR2 LQKENI. The V end was cut by 3 bases, the J end by 2 bases, with 14 bases between. The CDR3 spans 15 residues. The CDR3 region is CASSPLADPTYEQYF. The CDR3 DNA reads TGTGCCAGCTCACCCCTGGCAGACCCAACCTACGAGCAGTACTTC. Using reference TRBV18 and TRBJ2-7 for the parts outside the CDR3, the full variable domain is NAGVMQNPRHLVRRRGQEARLRCSPMKGHSHVYWYRQLPEEGLKFMVYLQKENIIDESGMPKERFSAEFPKEGPSILRIQQVVRGDSAAYFCASSPLADPTYEQYFGPGTRLTVT.

The rearrangement uses TRBV20-1 and TRBJ2-5; a weak D match, TRBD1 (5 bases). This CDR3 spans 10 amino acids. Germline V gives CDR1 DFQATT, CDR2 SNEGSKA (reference sequence). Between the trimmed V and J ends, which lost 0 bases and 13 bases, there was a span of 9 bases. Here the CDR3 DNA reads TGCAGTGCTAGAGAGGAACAGGCGTACTTC. Translated, it gives CSAREEQAYF.